The next 14 T cell receptor beta chains were all read from a single sample in a study of blood T cell repertoires in COVID-19. Clones were read by immunoSEQ multiplex PCR, and TCRdb kept only the in-frame ones, dropping some. This repertoire shows some 39,000 clones, approximately 85% found once; its top ten account for 3.5% to 4.5%. Sample: peripheral blood. These receptors originate from a man aged 60 to 69 with acute or convalescent COVID-19.

J is TRBJ1-2 and V is TRBV28; D might be TRBD1 (6 bases). Germline V gene lookup returns CDR1 MDHEN and CDR2 SYDVKM. The CDR3 runs to 15 residues. Trimming cost V 1 base and J 2 bases, with 11 bases left between them. CDR3 sequence reads: CASSLLQGANYGYTF. The CDR3 nucleotides read TGTGCCAGCAGTTTATTACAGGGCGCCAACTATGGCTACACCTTC.

J is TRBJ2-2 and V is TRBV9, with TRBD1 identical over 7 bases. J gave up 4 bases and V 2 bases, and 2 bases lay outside the gene matches. Looked up from germline, CDR1 is SGDLS and CDR2 is YYNGEE. The CDR3 runs to 14 residues. The CDR3 loop reads CASSVTGVTGELFF. The CDR3 DNA follows: TGTGCCAGCAGCGTCACAGGGGTCACCGGGGAGCTGTTTTTT.

The chain uses TRBV28 and TRBJ2-5; D uncertain. The V gene's germline CDR1 is MDHEN and CDR2 SYDVKM. With 4 bases removed from V and 6 bases from J, the gap between germline ends came to 9 bases. The CDR3 is 12 residues long. The CDR3 DNA follows: TGTGCCAGCAGTTCACTCGTACAGACCCAGTACTTC. Translating gives CASSSLVQTQYF.

The chain recombines TRBV2 with TRBJ2-1; D might be TRBD2 (5 bases). V shed 9 bases and J shed 10 bases, with 19 bases lying between them. Germline V lookup: CDR1 SNHLY, CDR2 FYNNEI. The CDR3 is 13 residues long. The CDR3 sequence: CASAPGVYREQFF. CDR3 coding DNA: TGTGCCAGTGCCCCCGGGGTGTATAGAGAGCAGTTCTTC.

This chain's CDR3 is CASSPSRGAFF. DNA of the CDR3: TGTGCCAGCAGTCCATCAAGGGGGGCTTTCTTT. This chain connects TRBV28 to TRBJ1-1, with D possibly matching TRBD1 (6 bases). The V gene lost 5 bases and the J gene lost 11 bases, with 12 bases spanning the gap. The length of the CDR3 is 11 residues. Germline CDR1 is MDHEN and CDR2 is SYDVKM. Full variable domain (outside the CDR3, taken from reference TRBV28 and TRBJ1-1): DVKVTQSSRYLVKRTGEKVFLECVQDMDHENMFWYRQDPGLGLRLIYFSYDVKMKEKGDIPEGYSVSREKKERFSLILESASTNQTSMYLCASSPSRGAFFGQGTRLTVV.

This chain connects TRBV28 to TRBJ2-2, with 8 bases fitting TRBD1. Germline V CDR1 and CDR2: MDHEN, SYDVKM. The CDR3 covers 14 residues. Unmatched junction bases numbered 3, after V lost 5 bases and J lost 4 bases. The CDR3 bases are TGTGCCAGCAGTGCCACAGGGGGCACCGGGGAGCTGTTTTTT. It is translated as CASSATGGTGELFF.

V and J are TRBV27 and TRBJ2-2; D perhaps matches TRBD2 (6 bases). The CDR3 totals 16 residues. V was clipped by 2 bases and J by 4 bases, with 14 bases between them. CDR1 MNHEY and CDR2 SMNVEV come from the germline V gene (reference sequence). CDR3 in amino acids: CASSLGGWYSTGELFF. The CDR3 DNA reads as TGTGCCAGCAGTTTAGGAGGGTGGTATAGCACCGGGGAGCTGTTTTTT.

The chain employs TRBV9 and TRBJ2-5; 10 positions agree with TRBD2. The CDR3 sequence is 16 residues long. V lost 0 bases to trimming and J lost 1 base; unmatched junction nucleotides: 3. Per germline, CDR1 SGDLS and CDR2 YYNGEE. This chain's CDR3 is CASSVVSGGTQETQYF. Here the CDR3 DNA reads TGTGCCAGCAGCGTAGTTAGCGGGGGGACCCAAGAGACCCAGTACTTC.

The chain uses TRBV2 and TRBJ2-3; possible D gene TRBD1, 5 bases. Per the germline V gene, CDR1 is SNHLY and CDR2 is FYNNEI. The CDR3 sequence is 14 residues long. Trimming shortened V by 4 bases and J by 2 bases, and 10 bases separated the two germline ends. The CDR3 DNA is TGTGCCAGCAGTGGGCAGGGCGTCACAGATACGCAGTATTTT. As protein: CASSGQGVTDTQYF.

As concerns this clone: A junction boundary mismatches the germline segment, possibly from a read error. The V and J genes are TRBV7-9 and TRBJ2-1; TRBD2 matches at 7 bases. Germline V gives CDR1 SEHNR, CDR2 FQNEAQ (reference sequence). This CDR3 is built from 13 residues. CDR3 in amino acids: CASSLAQVGGPLF. The CDR3, as DNA: TGTGCCAGCAGCTTAGCGCAGGTGGGAGGGCCGCTCTTC.

The chain has TRBV2 and TRBJ1-1, with D maybe TRBD1 (5 bases). V was trimmed by 9 bases and J by 4 bases, leaving 15 bases between them. Germline V CDR1 and CDR2: SNHLY, FYNNEI. The CDR3 spans 13 residues. CDR3 coding DNA: TGTGCCAGTTATCGACAGATTACCACTGAAGCTTTCTTT. This codes for CASYRQITTEAFF.

This clone was detected only once. V gene TRBV11-2 combines with J gene TRBJ1-2; D unclear. The CDR3 has 14 amino acids. Germline V lookup: CDR1 SGHAT, CDR2 FQNNGV. Trimming shortened V by 0 bases and J by 2 bases, and 7 bases separated the two germline ends. The CDR3 region is CASSLDAVNYGYTF. CDR3 bases: TGTGCCAGCAGCTTAGATGCGGTAAACTATGGCTACACCTTC.

This chain links TRBV11-1 with TRBJ1-4; D possibly corresponds to TRBD1 (5 bases). The CDR3 consists of 15 residues. Germline assignment: CDR1 SGHAT and CDR2 FQDESV (reference sequence). Trimming shortened V by 2 bases and J by 7 bases, and 14 bases separated the two germline ends. CDR3: CASSLRTSRSEKLFF. For the CDR3, the DNA is TGTGCCAGCAGCTTACGGACATCCCGAAGTGAAAAACTGTTTTTT.

V gene TRBV6-5 combines with J gene TRBJ2-3; weak D call: TRBD2 (5 bases). Germline CDR1 MNHEY, CDR2 SVGAGI. The CDR3 is 15 amino acids. Trimming pared 4 bases from V and 2 bases from J, leaving 13 bases between. In nucleotides, the CDR3 is TGTGCCAGCAGTTCCGCGGGTTGGGCCACAGATACGCAGTATTTT. Translation gives CASSSAGWATDTQYF.